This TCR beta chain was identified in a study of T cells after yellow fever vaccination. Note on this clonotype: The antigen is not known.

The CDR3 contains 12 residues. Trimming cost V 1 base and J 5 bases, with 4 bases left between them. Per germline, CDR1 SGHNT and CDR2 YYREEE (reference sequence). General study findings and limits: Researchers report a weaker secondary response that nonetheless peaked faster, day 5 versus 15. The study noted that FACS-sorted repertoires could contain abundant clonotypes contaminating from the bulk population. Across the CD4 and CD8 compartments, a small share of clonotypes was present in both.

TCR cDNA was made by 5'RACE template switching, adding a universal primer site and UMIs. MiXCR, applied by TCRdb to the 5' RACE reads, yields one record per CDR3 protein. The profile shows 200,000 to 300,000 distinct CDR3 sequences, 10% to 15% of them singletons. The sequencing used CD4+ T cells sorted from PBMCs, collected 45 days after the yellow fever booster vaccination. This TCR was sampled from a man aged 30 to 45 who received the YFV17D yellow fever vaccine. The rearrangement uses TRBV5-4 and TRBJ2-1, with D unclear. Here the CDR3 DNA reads TGTGCCAGCAGCTTGAGGGACAATGAGCAGTTCTTC. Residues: CASSLRDNEQFF.